The 23 T cell receptor beta chains presented below share a single source sample, sequenced in a study of radiotherapy plus CTLA-4 blockade in lung cancer. Sequenced by immunoSEQ multiplex PCR; TCRdb stores in-frame clones only, minus some. Here the sample spans roughly 100,000 clones, 75% to 85% being singletons. The specimen was peripheral blood, collected from a patient treated with radiotherapy plus ipilimumab. The origin of the receptors is a human donor with non-small cell lung cancer who had a partial response to radiotherapy plus ipilimumab.

The rearrangement uses TRBV7-2 and TRBJ2-2; TRBD2 might be the D (5 bases). The CDR3 totals 14 residues. The V gene lost 2 bases and the J gene lost 10 bases, with 14 bases spanning the gap. CDR1 and CDR2 from the germline V gene are SGHTA and FQGNSA. CDR3 coding DNA: TGTGCCAGCAGCTTATACACGGGAAGCGAGGAGCTGTTTTTT. The encoded protein is CASSLYTGSEELFF.

The chain couples TRBV5-1 to TRBJ2-4, with 7 bases fitting TRBD1. Per germline, CDR1 SGHRS and CDR2 YFSETQ. The CDR3 length is 16 residues. V lost 0 bases to trimming and J lost 2 bases; unmatched junction nucleotides: 5. The CDR3 sequence is CASSLDGTASKNIQYF. The CDR3, as DNA: TGCGCCAGCAGCTTGGACGGGACAGCCTCCAAAAACATTCAGTACTTC.

The chain is built from TRBV19 and TRBJ1-2, with D unclear. Trimming shortened V by 7 bases and J by 2 bases, and 14 bases separated the two germline ends. From germline, CDR1 is LNHDA and CDR2 SQIVND (reference sequence). This CDR3 comprises 14 residues. The CDR3 loop reads CASTNLEGNYGYTF. As DNA, the CDR3 is TGTGCCAGTACCAACCTGGAGGGCAACTATGGCTACACCTTC.

V usage is TRBV10-1 and J usage is TRBJ2-7; D call uncertain. V was cut by 6 bases and J by 2 bases, with 8 bases left in between. CDR3 length: 12 amino acids. The V gene's germline CDR1 is WNHNN and CDR2 SYGVQD (reference sequence). The chain's CDR3 is CASSGAPYEQYF. The CDR3 region has the DNA TGCGCCAGCAGCGGAGCCCCCTACGAGCAGTACTTC.

This chain uses TRBV7-2 with TRBJ2-1, with D possibly being TRBD1 (5 bases). The germline V and J ends were trimmed by 6 bases and 4 bases, with 10 bases remaining between them. CDR1 and CDR2 (germline): SGHTA, FQGNSA. This CDR3 contains 13 residues. CDR3 sequence: CASRRQQYNEQFF. In DNA form, the CDR3 reads TGTGCCAGCAGACGACAGCAATACAATGAGCAGTTCTTC. The whole variable domain, remainder taken from reference TRBV7-2 and TRBJ2-1, is GAGVSQSPSNKVTEKGKDVELRCDPISGHTALYWYRQSLGQGLEFLIYFQGNSAPDKSGLPSDRFSAERTGGSVSTLTIQRTQQEDSAVYLCASRRQQYNEQFFGPGTRLTVL.

V usage is TRBV11-1 and J usage is TRBJ1-3; D unclear. Between the trimmed V and J ends, which lost 3 bases and 0 bases, there was a span of 6 bases. Per germline, CDR1 SGHAT and CDR2 FQDESV (reference sequence). The CDR3 is 14 residues long. Here the CDR3 reads CASSLGVSGNTIYF. In DNA form, the CDR3 reads TGTGCCAGCAGCTTGGGAGTCTCTGGAAACACCATATATTTT.

V gene TRBV7-2 combines with J gene TRBJ2-5; possibly TRBD1 for D (6 bases). Germline lookup yields CDR1 SGHTA and CDR2 FQGNSA. Trimming removed 3 bases at V and 5 bases at J, with 19 bases between. This CDR3 has 16 residues. CDR3 DNA sequence: TGTGCCAGCAGCTTGGGTCGGGCAGGGGCCGGGGAGACCCAGTACTTC. Translating it yields CASSLGRAGAGETQYF.

This rearrangement joins TRBV11-2 to TRBJ1-1, with TRBD1 matching 8 bases. CDR3 length equals 15 residues. Germline assignment: CDR1 SGHAT and CDR2 FQNNGV. V was pared by 5 bases and J by 1 base, with 6 bases of the junction left unmatched. The DNA for the CDR3 is TGTGCCAGCAGCCCGCGGACAGGGAGGAACACTGAAGCTTTCTTT. Its protein product is CASSPRTGRNTEAFF. Combining the CDR3 with reference TRBV11-2 and TRBJ1-1 gives the whole variable domain EAGVAQSPRYKIIEKRQSVAFWCNPISGHATLYWYQQILGQGPKLLIQFQNNGVVDDSQLPKDRFSAERLKGVDSTLKIQPAKLEDSAVYLCASSPRTGRNTEAFFGQGTRLTVV.

This clone was counted a single time. The V and J genes are TRBV30 and TRBJ1-4; D gene unclear. V lost 3 bases, J lost 8 bases, and 25 bases lay in between. Per the germline V gene, CDR1 is GTSNPN and CDR2 is SVGIG (reference sequence). The CDR3 is 17 amino acids. The CDR3 DNA sequence: TGTGCCTGGAGCTCCACGAGCGGACGGCTGCCCCCCGAAAAACTGTTTTTT. Its translation: CAWSSTSGRLPPEKLFF.

The chain is built from TRBV5-1 and TRBJ2-1, with unresolved D. There are 15 residues in the CDR3. Germline CDR1 is SGHRS and CDR2 is YFSETQ. V lost 4 bases to trimming and J lost 1 base, with 12 bases between them. In nucleotides, the CDR3 is TGCGCCAGCAGCCTCCTCTTCGAGTCCTACAATGAGCAGTTCTTC. It is translated as CASSLLFESYNEQFF.

The chain recombines TRBV6-6 with TRBJ2-1; weak D call: TRBD1 (5 bases). The CDR3 consists of 16 residues. V lost 4 bases to trimming and J lost 1 base, with 14 bases between them. Germline loops: CDR1 MNHNY, CDR2 SVGAGI (reference sequence). The CDR3 region is CASSFSGQGSYNEQFF. In nucleotides, the CDR3 is TGTGCCAGCAGTTTCTCAGGGCAGGGATCCTACAATGAGCAGTTCTTC.

The CDR3 DNA follows: TGTGCCAGCGCACTTGGTGAGACCCAGTACTTC. It codes for CASALGETQYF. The V and J genes are TRBV7-8 and TRBJ2-5; unclear D gene. The germline CDR1 and CDR2 sequences are SGHVS and FQNEAQ. There are 11 residues in the CDR3. Trimming left V 8 bases short and J 5 bases short, with 9 bases between. The whole variable domain, remainder taken from reference TRBV7-8 and TRBJ2-5, is GAGVSQSPRYKVAKRGQDVALRCDPISGHVSLFWYQQALGQGPEFLTYFQNEAQLDKSGLPSDRFFAERPEGSVSTLKIQRTQQEDSAVYLCASALGETQYFGPGTRLLVL.

V usage is TRBV7-9 and J usage is TRBJ1-2; 7 bases match TRBD1. Unmatched junction bases numbered 5, after V lost 5 bases and J lost 2 bases. Looked up from germline, CDR1 is SEHNR and CDR2 is FQNEAQ (reference sequence). CDR3 length equals 14 residues. The CDR3 bases are TGTGCCAGCAGCCCGGGACAGAACAACTATGGCTACACCTTC. Translating it yields CASSPGQNNYGYTF.

The V call is TRBV6-6, the J call TRBJ2-5; tentatively, D is TRBD1 (6 bases). V was pared by 7 bases and J by 5 bases, with 17 bases between. This CDR3 comprises 14 residues. Germline lookup yields CDR1 MNHNY and CDR2 SVGAGI (reference sequence). This CDR3 reads CASTRDTAVETQYF. The CDR3 DNA follows: TGTGCCAGCACTCGGGACACCGCTGTCGAGACCCAGTACTTC.

With regard to this clone: The sample carries other DNA sequences with the same CDR3. J is TRBJ1-5 and V is TRBV5-1, with D maybe TRBD1 (6 bases). The CDR3 consists of 13 residues. The V and J ends lost 0 bases and 7 bases respectively, with 8 bases between them. Germline CDR1 reads SGHRS; CDR2 reads YFSETQ. The CDR3 reads CASSLDGGQPQHF. CDR3 sequence (DNA): TGCGCCAGCAGCTTGGATGGGGGCCAGCCCCAGCATTTT.

The chain employs TRBV10-3 and TRBJ1-2, with D tentatively TRBD1 (5 bases). Trimming pared 3 bases from V and 1 base from J, leaving 9 bases between. Germline-derived CDR1 and CDR2 are ENHRY and SYGVKD. The CDR3 spans 14 residues. This CDR3 is CAISEVGGNYGYTF. For the CDR3, the DNA is TGTGCCATCAGTGAAGTGGGGGGTAACTATGGCTACACCTTC.

V gene TRBV10-3 combines with J gene TRBJ1-1, with 7 positions matching TRBD1. The CDR3 is 15 residues long. Trimming removed 4 bases from V and 5 bases from J; junction bases left unmatched: 10. Germline lookup yields CDR1 ENHRY and CDR2 SYGVKD. The CDR3 sequence is CAISGSPTGETEAFF. The CDR3 DNA reads as TGTGCCATCAGTGGTTCCCCCACAGGGGAGACTGAAGCTTTCTTT.

This rearrangement joins TRBV7-2 to TRBJ2-1, with TRBD2 matching over 8 bases. The CDR3 extends over 16 amino acids. V was pared by 4 bases and J by 7 bases, with 12 bases of the junction left unmatched. Germline V gives CDR1 SGHTA, CDR2 FQGNSA. CDR3 coding DNA: TGTGCCAGCAGCTCTAGGGGAGCGGGAGTGCGGAATGAGCAGTTCTTC. Translating it yields CASSSRGAGVRNEQFF.

V usage is TRBV20-1 and J usage is TRBJ2-4; D not resolved. Looked up from germline, CDR1 is DFQATT and CDR2 is SNEGSKA (reference sequence). Trimming cost V 0 bases and J 6 bases, with 3 bases left between them. The CDR3 has 11 residues. In nucleotides, the CDR3 is TGCAGTGCTAGAGACGGAAACATTCAGTACTTC. It translates to CSARDGNIQYF.

The CDR3 nucleotides are TGTGCCAGCAGCTTAGTGGCGACATATGGCTACACCTTC. It is translated as CASSLVATYGYTF. The chain has TRBV11-2 and TRBJ1-2; D gene unclear. The germline V and J ends were trimmed by 1 base and 5 bases, with 8 bases remaining between them. The germline V gene encodes CDR1 SGHAT and CDR2 FQNNGV. The CDR3 length is 13 residues.

The chain carries TRBV4-1 and TRBJ2-1, with D possibly TRBD2 on 5 matching bases. The CDR3 has 17 amino acids. CDR1 MGHRA and CDR2 YSYEKL come from the germline V gene. Trimming took 0 bases from V and 6 from J, leaving 18 bases between them. The CDR3 sequence: CASSQEQRRVVTNEQFF. The CDR3, as DNA: TGCGCCAGCAGCCAAGAACAAAGGCGGGTAGTAACCAATGAGCAGTTCTTC.

This clone has just one count. V gene TRBV6-5 combines with J gene TRBJ2-1; D gene unclear. The CDR3 extends over 12 amino acids. V was cut by 2 bases and J by 9 bases, with 8 bases left in between. The germline CDR1 and CDR2 sequences are MNHEY and SVGAGI. This CDR3 reads CASSYPSGEQFF. DNA of the CDR3: TGTGCCAGCAGTTACCCCTCGGGTGAGCAGTTCTTC.

V is TRBV30 and J is TRBJ2-1, with D uncertain. The germline CDR1 and CDR2 sequences are GTSNPN and SVGIG (reference sequence). Trimming cost V 1 base and J 4 bases, with 5 bases left between them. The CDR3 extends over 12 amino acids. The CDR3 DNA reads TGTGCCTGGAGTGGCAGATACAATGAGCAGTTCTTC. Translating it yields CAWSGRYNEQFF. The full variable domain, in which reference TRBV30 and TRBJ2-1 provide the parts outside the CDR3, is SQTIHQWPATLVQPVGSPLSLECTVEGTSNPNLYWYRQAAGRGLQLLFYSVGIGQISSEVPQNLSASRPQDRQFILSSKKLLLSDSGFYLCAWSGRYNEQFFGPGTRLTVL.